The rows below give T cell receptor beta chains drawn from one sample of a study of blood T cell repertoires in COVID-19. The method was immunoSEQ multiplex PCR; TCRdb's version includes in-frame clones alone and lacks a portion of them. The profile covers around 70,000 clones, with approximately 78% appearing a single time and roughly 4.8% taken by the ten largest. Sequenced sample: peripheral blood. These receptors were collected from a woman older than 75 with active or convalescent COVID-19. The CDR3 runs from the conserved cysteine through the conserved F or W. D genes are given only for firm matches. Not all rows give a size; the values are once, few, many and, for expanded clones, a class.

clone size	J gene	D gene	V gene	CDR3 DNA	CDR3 protein
NA	TRBJ1-2	TRBD1	TRBV29-1	TGCAGCGCCGCGGGGACAGGGACTAACTATGGCTACACCTTC	CSAAGTGTNYGYTF
once	TRBJ2-5	TRBD1	TRBV7-2	TGTGCCAGCAGCTTAGCTGGATTAACAGGACAGGGCCAAGAGACCCAGTACTTC	CASSLAGLTGQGQETQYF
NA	TRBJ1-2	TRBD1	TRBV7-9	TGTGCCAGCAGCTTTCCCGAGGCGGGACAGTCTAACTATGGCTACACCTTC	CASSFPEAGQSNYGYTF
NA	TRBJ2-7	NA	TRBV21-1	TGTGCCAGCAGCAAACTCCCCGGACAGGCCCCCTACGAGCAGTACTTC	CASSKLPGQAPYEQYF
NA	TRBJ2-2	NA	TRBV4-3	TGCGCCAGCAGCCAGAATGATGCGGGGCTAGTCGCCGGGGAGCTGTTTTTT	CASSQNDAGLVAGELFF
few	TRBJ1-5	TRBD1	TRBV18	TGTGCCAGCTCACCACTCCCCCCGACAGGGACAAAGGATCAGCCCCAGCATTTT	CASSPLPPTGTKDQPQHF
NA	TRBJ2-7	NA	TRBV2	TGTGCCAGCCGACAGGACCACTACGAGCAGTACTTC	CASRQDHYEQYF
once	TRBJ2-5	TRBD1	TRBV19	TGTGCCAGTAACAGGGGGCAAGAGACCCAGTACTTC	CASNRGQETQYF
NA	TRBJ1-1	NA	TRBV7-9	TGTGCCAGCAGCCACCCTAGGTCCCTTGGAATGAACACTGAAGCTTTCTTT	CASSHPRSLGMNTEAFF
NA	TRBJ1-2	TRBD1	TRBV6-5	TGTGCCAGCAGGCTGGGGGACAGTAACTATGGCTACACCTTC	CASRLGDSNYGYTF
NA	TRBJ1-2	NA	TRBV7-3	TGTGCCAGCAGCTCAGACAGGTCCTATGGCTACACCTTC	CASSSDRSYGYTF
once	TRBJ2-1	NA	TRBV5-4	TGTGCCAGCAGCCTGACGCGGGAAGGGGTGGAGGAGTTCTTC	CASSLTREGVEEFF
NA	TRBJ2-7	TRBD2	TRBV5-1	TGCGCCAGCCATGGGGGGCGGGGGGCGAGCTACGAGCAGTACTTC	CASHGGRGASYEQYF
NA	TRBJ1-1	NA	TRBV11-2	TGTGCCAGCAGCTTAAGTTGGGCCACTGAAGCTTTCTTT	CASSLSWATEAFF
once	TRBJ1-1	NA	TRBV6-4	TGTGCCAGCAGTGACAGGGCGGGAACTGAAGCTTTCTTT	CASSDRAGTEAFF
NA	TRBJ1-6	NA	TRBV12-3/TRBV12-4	TGTGCCAGCAGTTTAAACCAGGGACCCCTCCACTTT	CASSLNQGPLHF
few	TRBJ1-4	NA	TRBV4-2	TGTGCCAGCAGCCAAGGTACTACAGGGCCTAATGAAAAACTGTTTTTT	CASSQGTTGPNEKLFF
NA	TRBJ2-7	NA	TRBV6-2/TRBV6-3	TGTGCCAGCAGTTACGGTCAGGGTTGGGCGACGTACTTC	CASSYGQGWATYF
NA	TRBJ2-7	TRBD1	TRBV11-2	TGTGCCAGCAGCTTAGGGACAGGGTCCCCCTACGAGCAGTACTTC	CASSLGTGSPYEQYF
NA	TRBJ1-5	NA	TRBV3-1/TRBV3-2	TGTGCCAGCAGCCAAGAGCCTTCCAGGGGCTACCAGCCCCAGCATTTT	CASSQEPSRGYQPQHF
NA	TRBJ2-1	NA	TRBV5-5	TGTGCCAGCAGCTTGTACTTGAAAGCCCACCAGTTCTTC	CASSLYLKAHQFF
NA	TRBJ2-7	TRBD2	TRBV4-2	TGTGCCAGCAGCCAAGGCGGGGGGCCTTACGAGCAGTACTTC	CASSQGGGPYEQYF
few	TRBJ1-2	TRBD1	TRBV6-6	TGTGCCAGCAGTTACTCGATCTTCGGACAGGGAAATGGCTACACCTTC	CASSYSIFGQGNGYTF
NA	TRBJ2-4	TRBD1	TRBV2	TGTGCCAGCACCAGACTCGACAGGGGGAGGTTCTCGTACTTC	CASTRLDRGRFSYF
once	TRBJ2-7	TRBD1	TRBV5-1	TGCGCCAGCAGCTTGTGGGGACAGGAGTCCTACGAGCAGTACTTC	CASSLWGQESYEQYF
NA	TRBJ2-3	TRBD2	TRBV5-1	TGCGCCAGCACCCTAGGGACTAGCGGCACAGATACGCAGTATTTT	CASTLGTSGTDTQYF
NA	TRBJ2-3	NA	TRBV4-1	TGCGCCAGCAGCCAAGGGGCTCTGGAGGCGGGCACAGATACGCAGTATTTT	CASSQGALEAGTDTQYF
NA	TRBJ2-2	NA	TRBV11-3	TGTGCCAGCAGCCCTCGGACAGCCTACACCGGGGAGCTGTTTTTT	CASSPRTAYTGELFF
NA	TRBJ1-3	TRBD1	TRBV5-6	TGTGCCAGCAGCGCGAGACAGGGGGGAACCTTAGGAAACACCATATATTTT	CASSARQGGTLGNTIYF
NA	TRBJ2-1	TRBD1	TRBV6-4	TGTGCCAGCAGCCCCAGACAGGGTACCTACAATGAGCAGTTCTTC	CASSPRQGTYNEQFF
NA	TRBJ1-2	TRBD1	TRBV5-1	TGCGCCAGCAGCCTAGGACAGGGACTACGTGGCTACACCTTC	CASSLGQGLRGYTF
NA	TRBJ1-5	NA	TRBV6-2/TRBV6-3	TGTGCCAGCAGTTACTCTAGACAGCCCCAGCATTTT	CASSYSRQPQHF
NA	TRBJ2-2	NA	TRBV5-6	TGTGCCAGCAGCTTGCTCTACACCGGGGAGCTGTTTTTT	CASSLLYTGELFF
few	TRBJ2-6	NA	TRBV5-1	TGCGCCAGCAGCACGGACAGTTCTGGGGCCAACGTCCTGACTTTC	CASSTDSSGANVLTF
NA	TRBJ2-5	NA	TRBV5-5	TGTGCCAGCAGCTTGAGTGGCGGCAGCCTGGAGACCCAGTACTTC	CASSLSGGSLETQYF
few	TRBJ1-1	NA	TRBV4-3	TGCGCCAGCAGCCCCGCGGGAGGGGCTGGGACTGAAGCTTTCTTT	CASSPAGGAGTEAFF
NA	TRBJ1-4	NA	TRBV30	TGTGCCTGGAGTGTTCTCCCGATCGGGGAAAAACTGTTTTTT	CAWSVLPIGEKLFF
NA	TRBJ2-4	NA	TRBV5-6	TGTGCCAGCAGCGGGATTGGTGGGTCAGGGGCCAAAAACATTCAGTACTTC	CASSGIGGSGAKNIQYF
once	TRBJ2-1	NA	TRBV3-1/TRBV3-2	TGTGCCAGCAGGGCGGGACTCGACAATGAGCAGTTCTTC	CASRAGLDNEQFF
NA	TRBJ1-4	TRBD1	TRBV6-5	TGTGCCAGCCAAAGGGACAGGGTTGAAAAACTGTTTTTT	CASQRDRVEKLFF
NA	TRBJ2-1	NA	TRBV28	TGTGCCAGCAGTTCACTCCGGGACTTGCAGTTCTTC	CASSSLRDLQFF
NA	TRBJ2-3	NA	TRBV6-5	TGTGCCAGCAGTTACTCGGCAGGGCCCGAACATACGCAGTATTTT	CASSYSAGPEHTQYF
few	TRBJ2-7	NA	TRBV19	TGTGCCAGTAGTCGTCAAATTTTCGGGACTTCCCCCTACGAGCAGTACTTC	CASSRQIFGTSPYEQYF
NA	TRBJ1-1	TRBD1	TRBV11-2	TGTGCCAGCAGCTTCGACCTGGGACAGGTTGGGACTGAAGCTTTCTTT	CASSFDLGQVGTEAFF
few	TRBJ2-2	NA	TRBV25-1	TGTGCCAGCAGTGCTCATGCGGGGACCGGGGAGCTGTTTTTT	CASSAHAGTGELFF
NA	TRBJ1-2	TRBD1	TRBV4-3	TGCGCCAGCAGCCAACCGGGACAGGGGGCTCGCGGCTACACCTTC	CASSQPGQGARGYTF
NA	TRBJ2-1	TRBD1	TRBV27	TGTGCCAGCAGTATGGGGACAGGGGTCAATGAGCAGTTCTTC	CASSMGTGVNEQFF
NA	TRBJ2-5	TRBD2	TRBV3-1/TRBV3-2	TGTGCCAGCAACCCAAGTCCCCTAGCGGGAGTAACGGGGGGGACCCAGTACTTC	CASNPSPLAGVTGGTQYF
NA	TRBJ2-5	TRBD2	TRBV12-3/TRBV12-4	TGTGCCAGCACCGGTCGGGGGGGAGAGACCCAGTACTTC	CASTGRGGETQYF
NA	TRBJ1-4	NA	TRBV18	TGTGCCAGCTCACAAAGGCGAACGGGACACGGAAATGAAAAACTGTTTTTT	CASSQRRTGHGNEKLFF
NA	TRBJ2-6	NA	TRBV5-8	TGTGCCAGCAGCCCCAGGGTGGACGGGGCCAACGTCCTGACTTTC	CASSPRVDGANVLTF
NA	TRBJ1-5	NA	TRBV3-1/TRBV3-2	TGTGCCAGCAGCCAAGGGGCCTCTAGCAATCAGCCCCAGCATTTT	CASSQGASSNQPQHF
NA	TRBJ1-2	NA	TRBV28	TGTGCCAGCAGTTTAGGGGGGGCGCAAGGCTACACCTTC	CASSLGGAQGYTF